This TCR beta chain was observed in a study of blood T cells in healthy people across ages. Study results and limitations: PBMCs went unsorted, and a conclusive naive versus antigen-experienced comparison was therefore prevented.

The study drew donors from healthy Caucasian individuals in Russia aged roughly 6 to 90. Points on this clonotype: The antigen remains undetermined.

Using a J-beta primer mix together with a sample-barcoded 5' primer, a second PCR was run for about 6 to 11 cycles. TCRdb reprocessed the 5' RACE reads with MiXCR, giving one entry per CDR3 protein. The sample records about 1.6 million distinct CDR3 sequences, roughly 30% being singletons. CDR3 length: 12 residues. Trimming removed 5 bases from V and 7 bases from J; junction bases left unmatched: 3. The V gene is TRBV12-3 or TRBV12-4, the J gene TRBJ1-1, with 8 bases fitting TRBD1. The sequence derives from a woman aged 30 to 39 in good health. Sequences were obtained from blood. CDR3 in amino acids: CASSVTGGEAFF. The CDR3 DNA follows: TGTGCCAGCAGTGTAACAGGGGGTGAAGCTTTCTTT.